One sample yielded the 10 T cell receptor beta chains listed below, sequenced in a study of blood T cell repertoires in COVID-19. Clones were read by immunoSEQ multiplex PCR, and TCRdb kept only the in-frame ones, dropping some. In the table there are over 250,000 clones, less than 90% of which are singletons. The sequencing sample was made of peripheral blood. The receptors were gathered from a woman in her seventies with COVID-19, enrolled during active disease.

CDR3 residues: CASSGPTVNYGYTF. The CDR3 bases are TGTGCCAGTAGTGGACCGACAGTTAACTATGGCTACACCTTC. V usage is TRBV19 and J usage is TRBJ1-2; maybe TRBD1 (5 bases). The CDR3 consists of 14 residues. Germline V gene lookup returns CDR1 LNHDA and CDR2 SQIVND (reference sequence). V was pared by 5 bases and J by 1 base, with 11 bases between.

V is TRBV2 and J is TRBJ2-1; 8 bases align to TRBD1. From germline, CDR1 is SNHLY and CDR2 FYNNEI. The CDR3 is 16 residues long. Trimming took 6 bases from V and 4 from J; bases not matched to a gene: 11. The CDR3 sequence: CASREGGTGGYNEQFF. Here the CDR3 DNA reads TGTGCCAGCAGGGAGGGCGGGACAGGAGGTTACAATGAGCAGTTCTTC.

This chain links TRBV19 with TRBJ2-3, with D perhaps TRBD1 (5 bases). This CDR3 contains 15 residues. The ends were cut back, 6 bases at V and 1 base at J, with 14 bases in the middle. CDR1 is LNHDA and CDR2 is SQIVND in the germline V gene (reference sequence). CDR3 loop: CASRKGPTRTDTQYF. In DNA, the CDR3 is TGTGCCAGTAGAAAGGGGCCTACACGCACAGATACGCAGTATTTT. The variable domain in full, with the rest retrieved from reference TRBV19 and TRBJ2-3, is DGGITQSPKYLFRKEGQNVTLSCEQNLNHDAMYWYRQDPGQGLRLIYYSQIVNDFQKGDIAEGYSVSREKKESFPLTVTSAQKNPTAFYLCASRKGPTRTDTQYFGPGTRLTVL.

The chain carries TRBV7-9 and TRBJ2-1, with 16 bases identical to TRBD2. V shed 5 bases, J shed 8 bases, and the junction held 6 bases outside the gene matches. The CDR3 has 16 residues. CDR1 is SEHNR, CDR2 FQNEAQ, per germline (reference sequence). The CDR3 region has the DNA TGTGCCAGCAGCACCCCCGGGACTAGCGGGGGGGATGAGCAGTTCTTC. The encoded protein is CASSTPGTSGGDEQFF.

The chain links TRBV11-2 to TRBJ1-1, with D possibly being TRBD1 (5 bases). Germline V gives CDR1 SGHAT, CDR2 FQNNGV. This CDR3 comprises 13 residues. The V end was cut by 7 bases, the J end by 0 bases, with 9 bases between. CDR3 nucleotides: TGTGCCAGCAAATTGGGGCTGAACACTGAAGCTTTCTTT. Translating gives CASKLGLNTEAFF. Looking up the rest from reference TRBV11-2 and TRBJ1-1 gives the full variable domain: EAGVAQSPRYKIIEKRQSVAFWCNPISGHATLYWYQQILGQGPKLLIQFQNNGVVDDSQLPKDRFSAERLKGVDSTLKIQPAKLEDSAVYLCASKLGLNTEAFFGQGTRLTVV.

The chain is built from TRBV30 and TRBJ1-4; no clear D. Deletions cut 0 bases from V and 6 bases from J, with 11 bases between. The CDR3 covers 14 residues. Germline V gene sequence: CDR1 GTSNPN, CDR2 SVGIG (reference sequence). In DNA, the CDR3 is TGTGCCTGGAGTGTGGTCGAAAGAGATGAAAAACTGTTTTTT. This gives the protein CAWSVVERDEKLFF.

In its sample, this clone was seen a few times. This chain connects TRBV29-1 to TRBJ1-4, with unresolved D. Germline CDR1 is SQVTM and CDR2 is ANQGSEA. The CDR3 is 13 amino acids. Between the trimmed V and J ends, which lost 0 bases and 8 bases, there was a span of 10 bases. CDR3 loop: CSVEEGGDEKLFF. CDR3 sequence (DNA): TGCAGCGTTGAAGAAGGAGGCGACGAAAAACTGTTTTTT.

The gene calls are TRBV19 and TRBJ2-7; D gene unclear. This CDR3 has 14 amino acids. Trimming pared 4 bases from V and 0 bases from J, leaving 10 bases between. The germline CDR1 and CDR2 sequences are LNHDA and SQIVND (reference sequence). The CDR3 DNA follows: TGTGCCAGTAGTACAGTTATCAGCTCCTACGAGCAGTACTTC. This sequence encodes CASSTVISSYEQYF.

The CDR3 DNA is TGTGCCAGCAGTTTTACGACAGGGGGCTACGAGCAGTACTTC. This encodes CASSFTTGGYEQYF. V and J are TRBV27 and TRBJ2-7; 9 bases map to TRBD1. The J segment lost 3 bases and the V segment lost 3 bases, leaving 3 bases of the junction unmatched. The CDR3 covers 14 residues. Germline loops: CDR1 MNHEY, CDR2 SMNVEV (reference sequence).

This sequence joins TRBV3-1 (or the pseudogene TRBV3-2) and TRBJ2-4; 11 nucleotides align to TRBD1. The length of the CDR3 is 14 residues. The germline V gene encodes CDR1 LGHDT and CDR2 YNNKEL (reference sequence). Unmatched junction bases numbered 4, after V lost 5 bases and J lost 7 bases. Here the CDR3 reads CASSGTGGRNIQYF. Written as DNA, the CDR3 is TGTGCCAGCAGCGGGACAGGGGGGAGGAACATTCAGTACTTC.